This TCR beta chain was recorded in a study of blood T cell repertoires in COVID-19 (dated by TCRdb to about 2020). Regarding the complete study: The collaborator samples originated in the United States, Italy and Spain and spanned the acute and convalescent phases of COVID-19. The repertoires were released in a freely available public database meant as a resource for research on the immune response to SARS-CoV-2. A de-identified subject ID, COVID-19 status, age in years and sex were almost always included in the sample metadata. Deeply sampled blood TCRbeta repertoires from subjects exposed to, actively infected with, or recovered from COVID-19 were included in the dataset. Where HLA class I and class II types were available, the types were taken from metadata supplied by the sample provider, not from assay-based typing. Samples were obtained from the ongoing ImmuneRACE study (first 160 participants) and from over a thousand subjects provided by 6 global collaborators. The prospective study material was composed of cDNA or gDNA derived from T cells, B-cell-depleted T cells, or PBMCs. Overall study outcomes, separate from this receptor: How much clinical and demographic metadata was included differed by source and by participant, and the metadata was provided uncurated.

TCRbeta CDR3 regions were amplified from genomic DNA by means of the immunoSEQ Assay, a bias-controlled multiplex PCR. As for how the authors treated the data: Within the assay, amplification of reference gene primers was used to estimate how many nucleated cells each sample contained. Sequence reads were collapsed and filtered to measure the absolute abundance of every unique TCRbeta CDR3 rearrangement. Productive Simpson clonality was computed per sample as the square root of Simpson's diversity index over productive rearrangements. Here the immuneACCESS table is served through TCRdb, limited to in-frame sequences with V and J called. Missing clones are a known gap in these copies; in checked studies unresolved V genes cover under half, and the rest lacks a known reason. The DNA gave D and trimming, while V, J and clone size come from that table. Recorded for this sample are about 120,000 clones; around 87% of them occurred a single time. Together, the top ten hold just under 30% of the sample.

On this clone: It has no known antigen specificity. One base away there is no much larger clone; base qualities are not given.

The collaborating institutions used their own protocols to collect whole blood in K2EDTA tubes. Collaborator samples were shipped for TCRbeta analysis as frozen whole blood, isolated PBMCs, or DNA extracted from either sample type. The germline V end is reduced by 4 bases and the J end by 1 base; junction bases left unmatched: 4. Counted from cysteine to phenylalanine, this CDR3 has 14 amino acids. Only the CDR3 region is kept as DNA, spanning 42 bases read in frame from base 1. CDR1 and CDR2, per the germline V gene, are SGHRS and YFSETQ. The sequencing sample was made of peripheral blood. The sequence was collected from a woman between 65 and 79 years old with acute or convalescent COVID-19. The rearranged chain carries TRBV5-1 and TRBJ2-5, with 7 bases matching TRBD2. The bases read TGCGCCAGCAGCCCATGGGGGGGCCAAGAGACCCAGTACTTC. Translated, this is CASSPWGGQETQYF. With the rest looked up from the reference TRBV5-1 and TRBJ2-5 genes rather than sequenced, the full variable domain is KAGVTQTPRYLIKTRGQQVTLSCSPISGHRSVSWYQQTPGQGLQFLFEYFSETQRNKGNFPGRFSGRQFSNSRSEMNVSTLELGDSALYLCASSPWGGQETQYFGPGTRLLVL.